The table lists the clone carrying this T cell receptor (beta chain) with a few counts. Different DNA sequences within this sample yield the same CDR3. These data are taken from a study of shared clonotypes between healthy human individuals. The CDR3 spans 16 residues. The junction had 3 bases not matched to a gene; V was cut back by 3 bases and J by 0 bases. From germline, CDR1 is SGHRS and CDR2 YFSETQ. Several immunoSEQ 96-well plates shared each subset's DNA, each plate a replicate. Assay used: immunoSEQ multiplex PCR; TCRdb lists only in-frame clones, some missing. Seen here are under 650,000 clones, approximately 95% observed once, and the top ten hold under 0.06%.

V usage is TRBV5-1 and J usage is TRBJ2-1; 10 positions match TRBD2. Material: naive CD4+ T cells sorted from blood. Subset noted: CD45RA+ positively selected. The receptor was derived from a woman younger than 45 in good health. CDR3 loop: CASSWTSGSSYNEQFF. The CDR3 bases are TGCGCCAGCAGCTGGACTAGCGGAAGCTCCTACAATGAGCAGTTCTTC. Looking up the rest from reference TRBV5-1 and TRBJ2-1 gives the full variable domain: KAGVTQTPRYLIKTRGQQVTLSCSPISGHRSVSWYQQTPGQGLQFLFEYFSETQRNKGNFPGRFSGRQFSNSRSEMNVSTLELGDSALYLCASSWTSGSSYNEQFFGPGTRLTVL.